These T cell receptor beta chains were read from a single sample in a study of CD8 T cells in ankylosing spondylitis. TCRdb used MiXCR to reprocess the 5' RACE reads, holding one entry per CDR3 protein. The top ten hold approximately 1% of the sample, which has fewer than 500,000 distinct CDR3 sequences, 25% to 30% seen once. Sequenced: blood, either unsorted or a sorted T cell fraction (not recorded which). Source of these receptors: a male donor with ankylosing spondylitis. Both conserved end residues are trimmed from each CDR3.

TRBJ1-1,TRBV10-3,AISDFRGLVNTEAF
TRBJ2-5,TRBV20-1,SARELAGGAVETQY
TRBJ2-3,TRBV5-1,ASSLAAGGDTQY
TRBJ1-1,TRBV12-3/TRBV12-4,ASSLAQQGRKAF
TRBJ2-5,TRBV3-1,ASSQEVAGSRETQY
TRBJ2-3,TRBV20-1,SASKEATGWRGAQY
TRBJ2-7,TRBV3-1,ASSQWQGLNEQY
TRBJ1-1,TRBV19,ASSISSGAITEAF
TRBJ2-3,TRBV24-1,ATSDRQGGQHDTQY
TRBJ2-2,TRBV12-3/TRBV12-4,ASSFVKGPNTGELF
TRBJ2-1,TRBV7-7,ASSFIGGSLDEQF
TRBJ1-5,TRBV27,ASSLSNRGFSNQPQH
TRBJ1-2,TRBV7-2,ASSPTRQGGGGYT
TRBJ2-7,TRBV20-1,SAIPSGSGEQY
TRBJ2-3,TRBV29-1,SVEELTSSRDTDTQY
TRBJ1-2,TRBV18,ASSFSGTGVNYGYT
TRBJ1-1,TRBV3-1,ASSLGGAGAEAF
TRBJ2-1,TRBV12-5,ASGFDKNSGTSGMTLMVNEQF
TRBJ2-1,TRBV2,ASSEGTYDNEQF
TRBJ2-4,TRBV3-1,ASSQGPGAGNKNIQY
TRBJ1-6,TRBV11-2,ASSLPGSLFNSPLH
TRBJ1-1,TRBV6-1,ASAGRTGDTEAF
TRBJ1-1,TRBV7-8,ASSPSRFSYTEAF
TRBJ2-5,TRBV5-1,ASSPFGTMQETQY
TRBJ2-5,TRBV6-1,ASLWPFQETQY
TRBJ1-3,TRBV5-1,ASSPWDSGNTIY
TRBJ2-3,TRBV12-3/TRBV12-4,ASSLDGYRTDTQY
TRBJ2-3,TRBV12-3/TRBV12-4,ASRTLAGTDTQY
TRBJ2-5,TRBV20-1,SARVAIAGDQETQY
TRBJ2-1,TRBV10-2,ASSVSGRTNNEQF
TRBJ1-1,TRBV18,ASSPRRDTEAF
TRBJ2-5,TRBV7-2,ASSSSLGPGYQETQY
TRBJ2-1,TRBV6-1,ASRFRGNEQF
TRBJ2-2,TRBV20-1,SASSGTFTGELF
TRBJ1-4,TRBV7-9,ASSLNSDSGEKLF
TRBJ2-3,TRBV24-1,ATSDFAGGSGADTQY
TRBJ1-5,TRBV12-3/TRBV12-4,ASSLEGNSNQPQH
TRBJ2-1,TRBV12-3/TRBV12-4,ASSSQGGVYNEQF
TRBJ2-7,TRBV6-1,ASSDRWTSGRGYEQY
TRBJ2-7,TRBV20-1,SARPRENAYEQY
TRBJ1-2,TRBV20-1,SASQGDYGYT
TRBJ1-4,TRBV20-1,SARDLGFEKLF
TRBJ2-6,TRBV5-6,ASSSSITGAGANVLT
TRBJ1-2,TRBV7-2,ASSQVPNYGYT
TRBJ2-2,TRBV12-3/TRBV12-4,ASSLARPYTGELF
TRBJ1-3,TRBV7-9,ASSLSGGPLNTIY
TRBJ1-4,TRBV20-1,SAVTGRATNEKLF
TRBJ1-5,TRBV12-3/TRBV12-4,ASSNMGGVQPQH
TRBJ2-7,TRBV20-1,SASGLAGLRGEQY
TRBJ2-1,TRBV5-4,ASRGRQNEQF
TRBJ1-1,TRBV5-6,ASSRRVTEAF
TRBJ2-5,TRBV2,ASSPQGVGQETQY